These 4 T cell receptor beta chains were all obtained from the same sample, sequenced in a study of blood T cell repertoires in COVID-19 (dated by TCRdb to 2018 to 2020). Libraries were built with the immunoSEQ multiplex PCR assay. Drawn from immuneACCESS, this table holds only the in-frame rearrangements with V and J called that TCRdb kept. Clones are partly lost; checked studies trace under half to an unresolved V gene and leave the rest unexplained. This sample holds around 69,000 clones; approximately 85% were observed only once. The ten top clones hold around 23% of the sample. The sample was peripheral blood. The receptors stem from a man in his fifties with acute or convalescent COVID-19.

The CDR3 sequence: CASSPDDPGGGYTF. For the CDR3, the DNA is TGCGCCAGCAGCCCTGATGATCCAGGTGGCGGCTACACCTTC. This sequence joins TRBV5-1 and TRBJ1-2; D remains ambiguous. The V gene's germline CDR1 is SGHRS and CDR2 YFSETQ. V shed 4 bases and J shed 8 bases, with 18 bases lying between them. This CDR3 is built from 14 residues.

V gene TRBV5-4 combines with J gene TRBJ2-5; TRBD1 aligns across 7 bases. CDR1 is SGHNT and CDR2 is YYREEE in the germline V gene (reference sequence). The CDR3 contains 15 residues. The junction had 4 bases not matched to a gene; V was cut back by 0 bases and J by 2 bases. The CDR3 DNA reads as TGTGCCAGCAGCTTGGGACAGGGTTGGCAAGAGACCCAGTACTTC. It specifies CASSLGQGWQETQYF.

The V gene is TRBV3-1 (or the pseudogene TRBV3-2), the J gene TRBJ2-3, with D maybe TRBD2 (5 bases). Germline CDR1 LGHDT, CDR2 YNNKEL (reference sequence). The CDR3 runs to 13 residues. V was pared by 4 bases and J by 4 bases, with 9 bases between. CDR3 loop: CASSLGGPDTQYF. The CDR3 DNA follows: TGTGCCAGCAGCCTTGGAGGACCAGATACGCAGTATTTT.

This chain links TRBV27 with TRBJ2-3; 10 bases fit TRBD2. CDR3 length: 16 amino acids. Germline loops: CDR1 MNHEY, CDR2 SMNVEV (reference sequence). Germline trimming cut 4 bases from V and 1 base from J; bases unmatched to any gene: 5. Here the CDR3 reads CASSWLAGVGTDTQYF. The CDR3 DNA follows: TGTGCCAGCAGTTGGCTAGCGGGGGTTGGCACAGATACGCAGTATTTT.